Each of the 32 T cell receptor beta chains below was sequenced from the same sample in a study of T cells in Graves' hyperthyroidism and ophthalmopathy. Amplified TCR beta CDR3 regions derived from RNA transcripts. HTBI primers drove first-round RT-PCR of the TCR CDR3. TCRdb fed the multiplex PCR reads into MiXCR, producing one record per CDR3 protein. This table holds around 500,000 distinct CDR3 sequences, 20% to 25% found once. Sequences were obtained from blood. These TCRs come from a woman in her 70s with Graves' ophthalmopathy.

This clonotype was seen a handful of times. The V call is TRBV7-3, the J call TRBJ2-5; D is tentatively TRBD1 or TRBD2 (5 bases each). The CDR3 contains 15 residues. With 4 bases removed from V and 0 bases from J, the gap between germline ends came to 12 bases. Germline V gene sequence: CDR1 SGHTA, CDR2 FQGTGA. For the CDR3, the DNA is TGTGCCAGCAGCTATACCGGGACGGACCAAGAGACCCAGTACTTC. It translates to CASSYTGTDQETQYF. The complete variable domain, with remaining parts taken from reference TRBV7-3 and TRBJ2-5, reads GAGVSQTPSNKVTEKGKYVELRCDPISGHTALYWYRQSLGQGPEFLIYFQGTGAADDSGLPNDRFFAVRPEGSVSTLKIQRTERGDSAVYLCASSYTGTDQETQYFGPGTRLLVL.

The chain recombines TRBV6-5 with TRBJ2-7; 7 nucleotides line up with TRBD2. V trimming: 2 bases; J trimming: 2 bases; junction bases outside the gene matches: 3. The V gene's germline CDR1 is MNHEY and CDR2 SVGAGI. This CDR3 has 14 amino acids. The CDR3 loop is CASSYLGRTYEQYF. CDR3 sequence (DNA): TGTGCCAGCAGTTACCTCGGGAGGACCTACGAGCAGTACTTC.

The rearrangement uses TRBV7-9 and TRBJ1-5; no reliable D call. V dropped 1 base and J dropped 5 bases, with 21 bases sitting between them. Germline CDR1 is SEHNR and CDR2 is FQNEAQ (reference sequence). This CDR3 is built from 18 residues. CDR3 in DNA: TGTGCCAGCAGCTTAGAACCTGCGTTAGCGGGCCCCCATCAGCCCCAGCATTTT. It yields the protein CASSLEPALAGPHQPQHF.

This clonotype was seen repeatedly, ten times or more. This sequence joins TRBV7-2 and TRBJ2-1; D uncertain. The CDR3 covers 12 residues. The V gene's germline CDR1 is SGHTA and CDR2 FQGNSA. The V gene lost 5 bases and the J gene lost 9 bases, with 11 bases spanning the gap. This CDR3 reads CASSPWMGEQFF. CDR3 DNA sequence: TGTGCCAGCAGCCCATGGATGGGTGAGCAGTTCTTC.

The genes are TRBV20-1 and TRBJ1-2; D is unresolved. CDR1 DFQATT and CDR2 SNEGSKA come from the germline V gene (reference sequence). The length of the CDR3 is 13 residues. Trimming cost V 5 bases and J 0 bases, with 10 bases left between them. The DNA for the CDR3 is TGCAGTGCTTCATTTTCTGCTAACTATGGCTACACCTTC. Protein: CSASFSANYGYTF.

This clonotype was recorded at least ten times. The rearrangement links TRBV20-1 to TRBJ1-1; 7 bases line up with TRBD1. With 0 bases clipped from V and 0 bases from J, the junction kept 1 base outside the gene matches. Germline CDR1 is DFQATT and CDR2 is SNEGSKA (reference sequence). This CDR3 has 14 residues. The CDR3 is CSARDGTVNTEAFF. In nucleotides, the CDR3 is TGCAGTGCTAGAGATGGGACAGTGAACACTGAAGCTTTCTTT.

This clonotype turned up a few times. This sequence joins TRBV19 and TRBJ1-4, with 8 nucleotides matching TRBD1. CDR1 is LNHDA, CDR2 SQIVND, per germline (reference sequence). This CDR3 region has 16 residues. The ends lost 5 bases at V and 0 bases at J; junction bases unmatched: 5. CDR3 DNA: TGTGCCAGTAGTCCCCTGACAGGGGCAACTAATGAAAAACTGTTTTTT. Translating gives CASSPLTGATNEKLFF.

V gene TRBV12-3 or TRBV12-4 combines with J gene TRBJ2-7, with TRBD2 identical over 8 bases. The CDR3 has 15 residues. With V trimmed by 0 bases and J by 2 bases, 3 bases remained unmatched. As DNA, the CDR3 is TGTGCCAGCAGTTTAGCAGGGACTAGTACCTACGAGCAGTACTTC. This translates into CASSLAGTSTYEQYF.

This clonotype was observed at least ten times. This chain connects TRBV7-8 to TRBJ1-5; D is uncertain. Germline V gene lookup returns CDR1 SGHVS and CDR2 FQNEAQ. This CDR3 comprises 15 residues. Deletions cut 0 bases from V and 4 bases from J, with 10 bases between. CDR3 amino acids: CASSLAGWSNQPQHF. CDR3 nucleotides: TGTGCCAGCAGCTTAGCTGGGTGGTCGAATCAGCCCCAGCATTTT.

The gene calls are TRBV5-1 and TRBJ1-1; weak D call: TRBD1 (5 bases). V was pared by 1 base and J by 6 bases, with 19 bases between. The CDR3 sequence is 16 residues long. The germline V gene has CDR1 SGHRS and CDR2 YFSETQ. The CDR3 DNA reads as TGCGCCAGCAGCTTGAGGAGTTTGGGGCAGGTGGCTGAAGCTTTCTTT. Its protein is CASSLRSLGQVAEAFF.

This rearrangement joins TRBV28 to TRBJ1-4, with 7 bases lining up with TRBD1. Per germline, CDR1 MDHEN and CDR2 SYDVKM. The J segment lost 4 bases and the V segment lost 6 bases, leaving 8 bases of the junction unmatched. This CDR3 is built from 15 residues. DNA of the CDR3: TGTGCCAGCAGAGCCGCGGGACAGATTAATGAAAAACTGTTTTTT. Translation: CASRAAGQINEKLFF.

Many counts were recorded for this clonotype. This rearrangement joins TRBV12-3 or TRBV12-4 to TRBJ2-1; D gene unclear. V was shortened by 6 bases and J by 3 bases, with 6 bases between the two germline ends. The CDR3 is made up of 12 amino acids. DNA of the CDR3: TGTGCCAGCAGCTATTTCTACAATGAGCAGTTCTTC. Its translation: CASSYFYNEQFF.

This clonotype was seen only a few times. This chain connects TRBV6-2 or TRBV6-3 to TRBJ2-4; TRBD1 matches at 9 bases. Looked up from germline, CDR1 is MNHEY and CDR2 is SVGEGT. CDR3 size: 14 residues. Unmatched junction bases numbered 8, after V lost 10 bases and J lost 4 bases. CDR3 sequence reads: CATLTGGEKNIQYF. In DNA, the CDR3 is TGTGCCACCTTGACAGGGGGTGAGAAAAACATTCAGTACTTC.

V gene TRBV4-1 combines with J gene TRBJ2-2; possible D gene TRBD2, 7 bases. The CDR3 totals 21 residues. Trimming took off 0 bases at V and 2 bases at J, with 25 bases between the two ends. Germline V gene data show CDR1 as MGHRA and CDR2 as YSYEKL. This CDR3 reads CASSQEPRGVTGGGNTGELFF. The CDR3 DNA sequence: TGCGCCAGCAGCCAAGAACCCAGGGGCGTAACGGGAGGCGGAAACACCGGGGAGCTGTTTTTT.

The table lists this clonotype with many counts. The rearrangement uses TRBV5-1 and TRBJ2-1; D ambiguous. CDR3 size: 13 residues. V was shortened by 0 bases and J by 7 bases, with 8 bases between the two germline ends. Germline CDR1 reads SGHRS; CDR2 reads YFSETQ. CDR3 in DNA: TGCGCCAGCAGCTTGGACCCATCGAATGAGCAGTTCTTC. It codes for CASSLDPSNEQFF.

This clonotype was counted between two and nine times. The chain recombines TRBV3-1 with TRBJ2-5; 10 bases line up with TRBD2. The V segment lost 4 bases and the J segment 5 bases; nucleotides outside the gene matches: 7. Germline V lookup: CDR1 LGHDT, CDR2 YNNKEL (reference sequence). The CDR3 is 15 amino acids. The CDR3 DNA is TGTGCCAGCAGCCCCTCTAGCGGGAGCATGGAGACCCAGTACTTC. Translating it yields CASSPSSGSMETQYF.

This clonotype was detected a few times. The chain employs TRBV7-3 and TRBJ1-1; unclear D gene. V was shortened by 3 bases and J by 3 bases, with 17 bases between the two germline ends. CDR1 and CDR2 (germline): SGHTA, FQGTGA. The CDR3 totals 16 residues. The DNA for the CDR3 is TGTGCCAGCAGCTTTCATTCGGCACCAATTCACACTGAAGCTTTCTTT. This codes for CASSFHSAPIHTEAFF.

This clonotype was picked up many times. The chain is built from TRBV2 and TRBJ2-7; 8 positions agree with TRBD1. V was pared by 6 bases and J by 3 bases, with 7 bases of the junction left unmatched. This CDR3 is 14 amino acids long. The germline gives CDR1 SNHLY, CDR2 FYNNEI. In DNA, the CDR3 is TGTGCCAGCAGGGACAGGGTCTTGGGCTACGAGCAGTACTTC. It translates to CASRDRVLGYEQYF.

The chain uses TRBV30 and TRBJ1-5; D remains unclear. Germline-derived CDR1 and CDR2 are GTSNPN and SVGIG (reference sequence). V lost 2 bases to trimming and J lost 2 bases, with 19 bases between them. There are 17 residues in the CDR3. CDR3 sequence: CAWSKDRRFLGNQPQHF. DNA of the CDR3: TGTGCCTGGAGTAAGGACCGGAGATTTTTGGGCAATCAGCCCCAGCATTTT.

The table lists this clonotype with many counts. The rearrangement uses TRBV11-2 and TRBJ2-3, with 13 bases aligning to TRBD2. The germline V gene encodes CDR1 SGHAT and CDR2 FQNNGV. This CDR3 has 17 residues. V trimming: 6 bases; J trimming: 0 bases; junction bases outside the gene matches: 6. Here the CDR3 reads CASRTSGRRPSTDTQYF. The CDR3 region has the DNA TGTGCCAGCAGGACTAGCGGGAGGCGGCCTAGCACAGATACGCAGTATTTT.

The V and J genes are TRBV28 and TRBJ2-2, with TRBD2 identical over 9 bases. With 0 bases clipped from V and 5 bases from J, the junction kept 4 bases outside the gene matches. There are 16 residues in the CDR3. Germline V lookup: CDR1 MDHEN, CDR2 SYDVKM. DNA of the CDR3: TGTGCCAGCAGTTTATGGCGGGAGGGCCGTACCGGGGAGCTGTTTTTT. This sequence encodes CASSLWREGRTGELFF.

The chain has TRBV3-1 and TRBJ1-1; 9 bases map to TRBD1. There are 16 residues in the CDR3. Germline assignment: CDR1 LGHDT and CDR2 YNNKEL (reference sequence). V trimming: 6 bases; J trimming: 1 base; junction bases outside the gene matches: 9. The CDR3 coding sequence is TGTGCCAGCAGGACCTCAACAGGGGGCGCGAACACTGAAGCTTTCTTT. Translating gives CASRTSTGGANTEAFF.

The chain employs TRBV4-3 and TRBJ2-7; 7 bases are a match to TRBD1. V was clipped by 0 bases and J by 3 bases; unmatched bases: 5. CDR1 is LGHNA, CDR2 YSLEER, per germline. This CDR3 comprises 15 residues. CDR3: CASSQEKHRGYEQYF. The CDR3 DNA reads TGCGCCAGCAGCCAAGAAAAGCACAGGGGCTACGAGCAGTACTTC.

The chain employs TRBV20-1 and TRBJ1-6; D not resolved. V gave up 3 bases and J gave up 5 bases, with 11 bases separating them. This CDR3 comprises 14 residues. The germline CDR1 and CDR2 sequences are DFQATT and SNEGSKA (reference sequence). CDR3 protein: CSASLQANNSPLHF. DNA for the CDR3: TGCAGTGCTAGTCTCCAGGCAAATAATTCACCCCTCCACTTT.

This clonotype was seen a few times. The chain employs TRBV2 and TRBJ1-1; possible D gene TRBD1, 6 bases. Germline V CDR1 and CDR2: SNHLY, FYNNEI. Trimming stripped 5 bases from V and 6 bases from J, with 13 bases between. The CDR3 contains 13 residues. For the CDR3, the DNA is TGTGCCAGCAGTTGGGGGGCAGGAGCTGAAGCTTTCTTT. This encodes CASSWGAGAEAFF. Combining the CDR3 with reference TRBV2 and TRBJ1-1 gives the whole variable domain EPEVTQTPSHQVTQMGQEVILRCVPISNHLYFYWYRQILGQKVEFLVSFYNNEISEKSEIFDDQFSVERPDGSNFTLKIRSTKLEDSAMYFCASSWGAGAEAFFGQGTRLTVV.

This clonotype occurred a few times. The chain employs TRBV5-1 and TRBJ2-1, with 11 positions matching TRBD2. V was pared by 8 bases and J by 6 bases, with 10 bases of the junction left unmatched. CDR3 size: 15 residues. Germline V lookup: CDR1 SGHRS, CDR2 YFSETQ. The CDR3 nucleotides read TGCGCCAGGGAAAAGATAGCGGGAGGGCCCAATGAGCAGTTCTTC. This encodes CAREKIAGGPNEQFF.

This clonotype was seen ten or more times. The V gene is TRBV28, the J gene TRBJ2-1, with 8 bases matching TRBD1. The germline gives CDR1 MDHEN, CDR2 SYDVKM. With V trimmed by 8 bases and J by 2 bases, 8 bases remained unmatched. This CDR3 spans 15 amino acids. CDR3: CASSPGQAPYNEQFF. The CDR3 nucleotides are TGTGCCAGCTCCCCGGGACAGGCCCCCTACAATGAGCAGTTCTTC.

This clonotype was detected a few times. The rearrangement joins TRBV6-5 to TRBJ1-1; D may be TRBD1 (6 bases). This CDR3 is built from 18 residues. Per germline, CDR1 MNHEY and CDR2 SVGAGI. Trimming took 2 bases from V and 1 from J, leaving 20 bases between them. The CDR3 loop is CASSYRLQGLGPNTEAFF. CDR3 in DNA: TGTGCCAGCAGTTACCGTCTTCAGGGGCTTGGCCCGAACACTGAAGCTTTCTTT.

This clonotype was seen more than once but under ten times. The chain uses TRBV11-2 and TRBJ1-2; 9 bases line up with TRBD1. Trimming at V came to 6 bases and at J to 5 bases, leaving 7 bases not matched to a gene. This CDR3 spans 14 amino acids. CDR1 is SGHAT, CDR2 FQNNGV, per germline. CDR3 amino acids: CASRLTGTGYGYTF. The DNA for the CDR3 is TGTGCCAGCAGACTTACCGGGACAGGGTATGGCTACACCTTC.

Here the CDR3 DNA reads TGTGCCTGGAGTGCGTCCAGGGCTCGTCGCGACACTGAAGCTTTCTTT. Translated, it gives CAWSASRARRDTEAFF. The chain has TRBV30 and TRBJ1-1, with D possibly TRBD1 on 5 matching bases. CDR3 length: 16 amino acids. V was clipped by 1 base and J by 3 bases, with 18 bases between them. In germline, CDR1 is GTSNPN, CDR2 SVGIG (reference sequence).

The chain links TRBV6-1 to TRBJ1-5; 8 positions match TRBD1. V was clipped by 8 bases and J by 0 bases; unmatched bases: 9. CDR1 is MNHNS, CDR2 SASEGT, per germline. The CDR3 sequence is 16 residues long. CDR3 residues: CASGDRTVYSNQPQHF. CDR3 bases: TGTGCCAGCGGGGACAGGACGGTTTATAGCAATCAGCCCCAGCATTTT.

V is TRBV5-1 and J is TRBJ1-1; a weak D match, TRBD1 (6 bases). The germline V gene has CDR1 SGHRS and CDR2 YFSETQ. The CDR3 spans 18 residues. V dropped 2 bases and J dropped 0 bases, with 20 bases sitting between them. CDR3 in DNA: TGCGCCAGCAGCTTTAGACCGGATTCTACAGGGATGAACACTGAAGCTTTCTTT. It is translated as CASSFRPDSTGMNTEAFF.